Described below is a single T cell receptor beta chain sequence and its context. This record belongs to a study of blood T cell repertoires in COVID-19. Study overall: Acute-phase and convalescent COVID-19 samples originated in the United States, Italy and Spain. PBMCs, B-cell-depleted T cells, or T cells provided the cDNA or gDNA that made up the material.

The germline V and J ends were trimmed by 1 base and 6 bases, with 6 bases remaining between them. CDR1 and CDR2 from the germline V gene are KGHDR and SFDVKD. The CDR3 runs to 12 residues. Methods used by the authors: Nucleated cell counts were estimated from reference gene primer amplification. Only in-frame clones appear in the TCRdb table, and some are missing; sequencing was by immunoSEQ multiplex PCR. V, J and clone size reflect that table, while D and trimming were determined from the DNA. The data show about 88,000 clones, about nine tenths seen once. This clonotype was obtained from a male donor with acute or convalescent COVID-19. Sequenced sample: peripheral blood. The chain joins TRBV24-1 to TRBJ2-7; the D gene is possibly TRBD1 (6 bases). The CDR3 DNA sequence: TGTGCCACCAGTGATTTAGGGGGCGAGCAGTACTTC. Translating gives CATSDLGGEQYF.